The 14 T cell receptor beta chains below were found in one sample sequenced in a study of tissue T cells after allogeneic stem cell transplantation. Profiled with immunoSEQ multiplex PCR; TCRdb holds only in-frame clones, not every one. The table shows some 4,700 clones, with 32% occurring only once. The sample's time point: mouse harvest day 14 after allogeneic transplant. The graft held 10^6 splenic CD5+ T cells and 10^7 T-cell-depleted bone marrow cells. The sample consisted of skin. These TCRs come from a female BALB/c mouse given C57BL/6 T cells with graft-versus-host disease after an allogeneic hematopoietic cell transplant.

Points on this clone: The gene symbols are mouse symbols. Read data end 1 residue before the CDR3 end; the end is taken from the germline J gene. The rearrangement links TRBV20 to TRBJ2-7, with 12 nucleotides matching TRBD1. The CDR3 is 13 amino acids. With 6 bases clipped from V and 7 bases from J, the junction kept 7 bases outside the gene matches. Germline-derived CDR1 and CDR2 are GFQATS and STVNSAI. The part of the CDR3 DNA that was read is TGTGGTGCGCCGGGACAGGGGGCTGGAGAACAGTAC. It encodes CGAPGQGAGEQY. The entire CDR3 protein is CGAPGQGAGEQYF.

Regarding this clone: Germline and genes: mouse. From the germline J gene comes the end of the CDR3, since the read stops 1 residue before it. The chain links TRBV3 to TRBJ1-2; D remains unclear. This CDR3 has 12 residues. The V and J ends lost 1 base and 2 bases respectively, with 2 bases between them. Germline V gives CDR1 SNHLY, CDR2 FYNGKV (reference sequence). The sequenced part of the CDR3 DNA is TGTGCCAGCAGCTTAGGGAACTCCGACTACACC. This codes for CASSLGNSDYT. The whole CDR3 reads CASSLGNSDYTF.

Of note for this clone: The genes and germline here are from mouse. Read data end 1 residue before the CDR3 end; the end is taken from the germline J gene. The rearrangement links TRBV26 to TRBJ2-7, with no clear D. Between the trimmed V and J ends, which lost 2 bases and 3 bases, there was a span of 5 bases. CDR1 is KGHPV, CDR2 FQNQEV, per germline (reference sequence). This CDR3 has 12 residues. CDR3 DNA (partial): TGTGCCAGCAGTCTGGGCAACTATGAACAGTAC. Its translation is CASSLGNYEQY. The whole CDR3 protein reads CASSLGNYEQYF.

This clone is a singleton in its sample. The gene symbols are mouse symbols. The CDR3 end lies 1 residue beyond the end of the read and is filled in from the germline J gene. The chain employs TRBV5 and TRBJ2-5, with TRBD1 as a possible D gene (6 bases). V dropped 5 bases and J dropped 3 bases, with 9 bases sitting between them. This CDR3 has 13 amino acids. CDR1 and CDR2 from the germline V gene are LGHNA and YNLKQL (reference sequence). The CDR3 is CASSVRGQDTQYF. The CDR3 bases that were read are TGTGCCAGCAGCGTCAGGGGTCAAGACACCCAGTAC.

Note on this clone: The gene names given are mouse names. The read comes to an end 1 residue before the CDR3 does, leaving the germline J gene to fill in the end. This rearrangement joins TRBV3 to TRBJ1-1; D possibly corresponds to TRBD1 (6 bases). Trimming left V 1 base short and J 0 bases short, with 6 bases between. The CDR3 consists of 14 residues. The germline V gene has CDR1 SNHLY and CDR2 FYNGKV (reference sequence). CDR3 in amino acids: CASSLGTANTEVFF. The DNA read from the CDR3 is TGTGCCAGCAGCTTAGGGACAGCAAACACAGAAGTCTTC.

Note on this clone: All gene names here are mouse names. The sequence runs out 1 residue before the end of the CDR3; the remainder is reconstructed from the germline J gene. V gene TRBV29 combines with J gene TRBJ1-4; 9 nucleotides match TRBD1. The CDR3 runs 14 residues. V gave up 6 bases and J gave up 4 bases; unmatched junction bases: 3. Per the germline V gene, CDR1 is MSHET and CDR2 is SYDVDS. The CDR3: CASSPGQGNERLFF. The DNA read from the CDR3 is TGTGCTAGCAGCCCGGGACAGGGCAACGAAAGATTATTT.

As to this clone: The genes and germline here are from mouse. Read sequence stops 1 residue before the CDR3 end, and the germline J gene provides the missing end. J is TRBJ2-7 and V is TRBV13-2, with 10 positions matching TRBD2. CDR3 length equals 16 residues. Trimming cost V 0 bases and J 7 bases; bases outside gene matches: 10. Per the germline V gene, CDR1 is NNHNN and CDR2 is SYGAGS (reference sequence). CDR3 bases read: TGTGCCAGCGGTGATGCATTAAACTGGGGGGGGCGGGAACAGTAC. It translates to CASGDALNWGGREQY. The complete CDR3 reads CASGDALNWGGREQYF.

Regarding this clone: Gene labels here are mouse ones. The DNA ends 1 residue before the CDR3 does, and the rest of the CDR3 is filled in from the germline J gene. J is TRBJ1-1 and V is TRBV26; tentatively, D is TRBD1 (5 bases). V gave up 0 bases and J gave up 1 base, with 6 bases separating them. Germline V gene lookup returns CDR1 KGHPV and CDR2 FQNQEV (reference sequence). This CDR3 has 14 amino acids. CDR3 region: CASSLSGVNTEVFF. Partial CDR3 DNA: TGTGCCAGCAGTCTGTCGGGGGTAAACACAGAAGTCTTC. Full variable domain (rest looked up from reference TRBV26 and TRBJ1-1): NSKVIQTPRYLVKGQGQKAKMRCIPEKGHPVVFWYQQNKNNEFKFLINFQNQEVLQQIDMTEKRFSAECPSNSPCSLEIQSSEAGDSALYLCASSLSGVNTEVFFGKGTRLTVV.

This clone was seen more than once but under ten times. Gene names refer to mouse genes. Sequencing ends 1 residue short of the CDR3 end; the germline J gene provides the rest. The J gene is TRBJ2-5, the V gene TRBV26; D may be TRBD2 (7 bases). From germline, CDR1 is KGHPV and CDR2 FQNQEV (reference sequence). CDR3 length: 14 amino acids. With 2 bases removed from V and 3 bases from J, the gap between germline ends came to 9 bases. Partial CDR3 DNA: TGTGCCAGCAGTCTGAGGGGGGGTCAAGACACCCAGTAC. This translates into CASSLRGGQDTQY. In full, the CDR3 is CASSLRGGQDTQYF.

This clone ranks as large. Gene names follow the mouse nomenclature. The CDR3 end falls 1 residue outside the read, so it is completed with the germline J gene. The V and J genes are TRBV26 and TRBJ1-1; tentative D call: TRBD1 (6 bases). V lost 7 bases, J lost 7 bases, and 10 bases lay in between. Germline assignment: CDR1 KGHPV and CDR2 FQNQEV (reference sequence). The CDR3 has 11 amino acids. Partial CDR3 DNA: TGTGCCAGCAACAGGGAGGGAGAAGTCTTC. Translated: CASNREGEVF. In full, the CDR3 is CASNREGEVFF.

Comment on this clone: These gene names are mouse names. The read gets to within 1 residue of the CDR3 end, and the germline J gene fills in the rest. This chain uses TRBV26 with TRBJ1-6; a possible D gene is TRBD1 (5 bases). TRBJ1-6 carries the ORF label, with uncertain function. V shed 9 bases and J shed 0 bases, with 9 bases lying between them. The CDR3 runs to 14 residues. The germline V gene has CDR1 KGHPV and CDR2 FQNQEV (reference sequence). The CDR3 protein is CASRDVSYNSPLYF. CDR3 bases read: TGTGCCAGTCGGGACGTTTCCTATAATTCGCCCCTCTAC.

Sample share makes this clone medium-sized (0.01 to 0.1%). The gene names given are mouse names. The CDR3 goes on 1 residue after the read ends, and that part is filled in from the germline J gene. V and J are TRBV15 and TRBJ2-5; the match to TRBD1 covers 8 bases. The CDR3 consists of 14 residues. Germline lookup yields CDR1 SGHND and CDR2 FRSKSL. The V gene end was trimmed by 6 bases and the J gene end by 2 bases; junction bases not matched to a gene: 4. The CDR3 reads CASSPGQGQDTQYF. CDR3 DNA, as far as it was read: TGTGCCAGCAGCCCTGGACAGGGCCAAGACACCCAGTAC.

A note on this clone: Mouse germline and gene names are used. The read comes to an end 1 residue before the CDR3 does, leaving the germline J gene to fill in the end. The V call is TRBV29, the J call TRBJ2-4; D is undetermined. Germline values: CDR1 MSHET, CDR2 SYDVDS. This CDR3 comprises 14 residues. V was pared by 6 bases and J by 0 bases, with 10 bases between. The CDR3 sequence is CASRFTTSQNTLYF. Partial CDR3 DNA: TGTGCTAGCAGATTTACAACTAGTCAAAACACCTTGTAC.

This clone was counted once. Gene names follow the mouse nomenclature. From the germline J gene comes the end of the CDR3, since the read stops 1 residue before it. The chain carries TRBV26 and TRBJ1-1, with D possibly TRBD1 on 5 matching bases. V lost 2 bases and J lost 3, with 10 bases in between. This CDR3 has 14 residues. The germline gives CDR1 KGHPV, CDR2 FQNQEV (reference sequence). CDR3 sequence reads: CASSLGGLYTEVFF. The sequenced part of the CDR3 DNA is TGTGCCAGCAGTCTGGGGGGGTTGTACACAGAAGTCTTC.